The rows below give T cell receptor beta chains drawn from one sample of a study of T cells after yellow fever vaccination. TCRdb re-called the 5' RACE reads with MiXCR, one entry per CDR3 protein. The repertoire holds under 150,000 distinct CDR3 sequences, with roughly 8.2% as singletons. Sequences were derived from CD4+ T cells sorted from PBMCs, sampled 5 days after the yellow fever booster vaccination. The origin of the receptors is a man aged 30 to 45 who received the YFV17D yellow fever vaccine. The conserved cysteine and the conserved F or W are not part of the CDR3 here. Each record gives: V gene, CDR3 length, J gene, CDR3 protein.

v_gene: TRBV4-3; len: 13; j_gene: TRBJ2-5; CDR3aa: ASSQSGRPLETQY
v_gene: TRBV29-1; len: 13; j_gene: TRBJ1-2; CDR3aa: SAWDPGQTIYGYT
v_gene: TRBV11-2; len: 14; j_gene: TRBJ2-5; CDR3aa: ASSSGPGEGNVVEY
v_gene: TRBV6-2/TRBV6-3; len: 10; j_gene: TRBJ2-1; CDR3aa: ASRRGYNEQF
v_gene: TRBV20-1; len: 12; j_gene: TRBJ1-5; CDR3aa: SARDRGGNQPQH
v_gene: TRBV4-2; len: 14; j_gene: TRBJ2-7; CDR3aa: ASSQGGLSPHREQY
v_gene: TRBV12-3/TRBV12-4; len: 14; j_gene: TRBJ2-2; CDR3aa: ASSLSGTGHTGELF
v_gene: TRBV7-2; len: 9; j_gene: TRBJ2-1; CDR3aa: ASSLTDEQF
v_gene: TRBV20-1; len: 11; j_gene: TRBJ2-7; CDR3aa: SARGTQKGEQY
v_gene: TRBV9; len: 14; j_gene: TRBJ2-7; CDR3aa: ASSVEFGGARGEQY
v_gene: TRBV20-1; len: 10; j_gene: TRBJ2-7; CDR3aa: SQLGVAYEQY
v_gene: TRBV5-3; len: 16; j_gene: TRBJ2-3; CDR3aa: ASTQRTSAIGGTDTQY
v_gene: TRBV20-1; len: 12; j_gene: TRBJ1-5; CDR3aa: SARDPSRGQPQH
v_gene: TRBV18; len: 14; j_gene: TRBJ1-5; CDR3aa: ASSRGTGPLNQPQH
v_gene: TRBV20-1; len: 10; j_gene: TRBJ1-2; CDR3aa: SASTGAGGYT
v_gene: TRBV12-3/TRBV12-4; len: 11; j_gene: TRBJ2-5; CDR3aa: ASSLWDQETQY
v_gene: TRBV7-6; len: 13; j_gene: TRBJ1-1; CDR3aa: ASSLVQGREDEAF
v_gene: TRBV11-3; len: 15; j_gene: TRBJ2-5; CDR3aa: ASSLGVLAGNQETQY
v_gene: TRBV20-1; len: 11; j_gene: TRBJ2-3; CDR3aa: SAPGSDRDTQY
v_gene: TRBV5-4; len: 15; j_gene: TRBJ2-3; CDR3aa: ASSFGELARRPDTQY
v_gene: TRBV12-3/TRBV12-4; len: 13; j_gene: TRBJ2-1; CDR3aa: ASSLRTSGNNEQF
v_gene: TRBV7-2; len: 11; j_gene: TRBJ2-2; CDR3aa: ASSLVSGGELF
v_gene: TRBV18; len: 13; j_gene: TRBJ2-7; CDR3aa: ASSPPPGQTYEQY
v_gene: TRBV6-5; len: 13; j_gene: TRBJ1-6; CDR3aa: ASSYLRTVNSPLH
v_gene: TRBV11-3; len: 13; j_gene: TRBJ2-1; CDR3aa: ASSLGGETYNEQF
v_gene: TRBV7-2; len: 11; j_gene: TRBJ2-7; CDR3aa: ASSLSSSYEQY
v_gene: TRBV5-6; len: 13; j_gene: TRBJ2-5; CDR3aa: ASSRTLTGTETQY
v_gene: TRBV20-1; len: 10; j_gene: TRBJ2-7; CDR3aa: SASDLSYEQY
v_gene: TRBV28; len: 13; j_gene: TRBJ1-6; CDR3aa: ASRYAENYNSPLH
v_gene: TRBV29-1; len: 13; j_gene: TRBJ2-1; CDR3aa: SARGLAELYNEQF
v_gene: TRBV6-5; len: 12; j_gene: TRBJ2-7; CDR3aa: ASSYATSRYEQY
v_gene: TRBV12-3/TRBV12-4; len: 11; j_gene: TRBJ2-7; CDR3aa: ASSGQRPYEQY
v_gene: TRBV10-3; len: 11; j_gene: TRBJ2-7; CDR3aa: AIRGQGLAEQY
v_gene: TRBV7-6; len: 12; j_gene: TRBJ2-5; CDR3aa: ASSLGRHQETQY
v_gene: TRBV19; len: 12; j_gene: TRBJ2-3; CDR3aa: ASTMRGTRDTQY
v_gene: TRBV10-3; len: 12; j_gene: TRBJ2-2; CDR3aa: AISPDRDTGELF
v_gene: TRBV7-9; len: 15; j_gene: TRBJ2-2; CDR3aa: ASRAAYQAKNTGELF
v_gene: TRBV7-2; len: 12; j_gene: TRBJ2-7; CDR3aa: ASSLAPGGDEQY
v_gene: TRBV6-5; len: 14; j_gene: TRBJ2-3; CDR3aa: ASSYSAGGTGYTQY
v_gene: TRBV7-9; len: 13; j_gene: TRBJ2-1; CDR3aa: ASAPTGLGSSGRF
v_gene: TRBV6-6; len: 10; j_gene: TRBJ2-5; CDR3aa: ASSRPQETQY
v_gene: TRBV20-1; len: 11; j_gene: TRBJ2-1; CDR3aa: SARDHRRNEQF
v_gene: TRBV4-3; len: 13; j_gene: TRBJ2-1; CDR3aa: ASSQASGRGNEQF
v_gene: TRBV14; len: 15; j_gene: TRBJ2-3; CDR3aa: ASSQLMRTVNTDTQY
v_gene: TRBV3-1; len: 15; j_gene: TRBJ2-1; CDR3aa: ASSHVAGGVSYNEQF
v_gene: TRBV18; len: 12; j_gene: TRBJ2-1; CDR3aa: ASSWSTPYNEQF
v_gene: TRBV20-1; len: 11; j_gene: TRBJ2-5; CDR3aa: SARVKHPGTQY
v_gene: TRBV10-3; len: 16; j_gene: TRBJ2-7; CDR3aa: AISEEVKLAGFPYEQY
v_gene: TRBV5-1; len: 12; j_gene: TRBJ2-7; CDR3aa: ASKAGDRTYEQY
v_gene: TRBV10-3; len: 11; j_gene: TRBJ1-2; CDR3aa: AITGTAEEGYT
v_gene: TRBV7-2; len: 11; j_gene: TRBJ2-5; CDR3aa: ASSLVDRETQY
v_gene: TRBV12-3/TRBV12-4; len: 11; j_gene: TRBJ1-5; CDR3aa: ASSFGSNQPQH
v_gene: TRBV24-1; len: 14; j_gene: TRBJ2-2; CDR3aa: ATSDPGQGFTGELF
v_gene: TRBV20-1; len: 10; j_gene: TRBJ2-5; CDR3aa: SAAGLAETQY
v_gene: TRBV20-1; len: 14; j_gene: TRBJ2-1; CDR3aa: SARGGSGRAWDEQF
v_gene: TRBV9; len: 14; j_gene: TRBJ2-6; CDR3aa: ASSVAPGHGANVLT
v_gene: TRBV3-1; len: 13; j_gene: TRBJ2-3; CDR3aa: ACSQQVTSTDTQY
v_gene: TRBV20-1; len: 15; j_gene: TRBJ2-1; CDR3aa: SATIAGGPGLNNEQF
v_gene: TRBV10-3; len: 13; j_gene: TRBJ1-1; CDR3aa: AISGQGTVNTEAF
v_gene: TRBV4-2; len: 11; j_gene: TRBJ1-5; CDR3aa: ASSQDQDQPQH